This T cell receptor beta chain was sequenced in a study of shared clonotypes between healthy human individuals. Study details: Each donor contributed plates that comprised three CD4 naive, three CD4 memory, two CD8 naive and one CD8 memory.

Authors' analysis steps: Because ImmunoSEQ provided only junction sequences with no quality scores, the filtering differed. Sequencing used immunoSEQ multiplex PCR; TCRdb keeps in-frame clones, though not all of them. That table furnishes V, J and clone size, whereas the DNA furnished D and trimming. In the table there are millions of clones, 90% to 95% of which are singletons. The CDR3 length is 14 residues. Per the germline V gene, CDR1 is MDHEN and CDR2 is SYDVKM. V lost 3 bases and J lost 6, with 12 bases in between. This clonotype was sampled from a young man in good health. Some clones in this sample may be carry-over from other donors' samples. The specimen sequenced was naive CD4+ T cells from PBMCs. Subset reported: CD45RA+ positively selected. This chain joins TRBV28 and TRBJ2-4; D might be TRBD2 (5 bases). CDR3 DNA sequence: TGTGCCAGCAGTTTCACCGGGGTAGGAAACATTCAGTACTTC. Its protein product is CASSFTGVGNIQYF.